The present entry profiles one T cell receptor beta chain with its context. Authors' data handling: Counts of nucleated cells, estimated from reference gene primer amplification, were obtained. Profiled with immunoSEQ multiplex PCR; TCRdb holds only in-frame clones, not every one. That table furnishes V, J and clone size, whereas the DNA furnished D and trimming. The profile covers 45,000 to 55,000 clones, with around 68% appearing a single time and just under 9% taken by the ten largest. This specimen belongs to a study of blood T cell repertoires in COVID-19. Trimming took off 8 bases at V and 3 bases at J, with 13 bases between the two ends. Germline V gives CDR1 MDHEN, CDR2 SYDVKM. The CDR3 length is 14 residues.

The TCR comes from a woman in her seventies with acute or convalescent COVID-19. The gene calls are TRBV28 and TRBJ1-4; D unclear. Source material: peripheral blood. The CDR3 DNA reads TGTGCCAGCTCAGAGCGGTCACCTAATGAAAAACTGTTTTTT. This sequence encodes CASSERSPNEKLFF.